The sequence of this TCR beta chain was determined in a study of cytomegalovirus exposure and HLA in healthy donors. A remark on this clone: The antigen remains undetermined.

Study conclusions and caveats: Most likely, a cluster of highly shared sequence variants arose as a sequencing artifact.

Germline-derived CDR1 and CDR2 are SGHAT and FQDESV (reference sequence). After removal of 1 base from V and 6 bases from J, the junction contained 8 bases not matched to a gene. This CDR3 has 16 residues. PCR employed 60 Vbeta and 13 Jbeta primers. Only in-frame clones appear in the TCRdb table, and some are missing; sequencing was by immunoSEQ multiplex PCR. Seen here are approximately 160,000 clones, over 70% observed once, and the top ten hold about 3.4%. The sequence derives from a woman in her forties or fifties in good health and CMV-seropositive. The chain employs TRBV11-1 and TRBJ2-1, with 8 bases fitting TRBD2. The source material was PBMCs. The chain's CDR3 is CASSLGGTSGGNEQFF. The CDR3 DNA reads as TGTGCCAGCAGCTTAGGAGGGACTAGTGGGGGCAATGAGCAGTTCTTC.